This is a list of T cell receptor beta chains from one sample in a study of technical replicates of blood from a few donors. Measured with immunoSEQ multiplex PCR; TCRdb has only the in-frame clones, and not every one. The sample carries fewer than 90,000 clones, 94% recorded once. Material for sequencing was T cells isolated from PBMCs. The receptors shown here come from a human donor in good health. CDR3s include the opening cysteine and the closing phenylalanine or tryptophan. D genes are given only for firm matches. Not every row has a clone size; where given, it reads once, few, many or a size class.

d_gene | abundance | j_gene | v_gene | CDR3aa | CDR3nt
NA | once | TRBJ2-3 | TRBV11-3 | CASSFPGADTQYF | TGTGCCAGCAGCTTTCCGGGGGCAGATACGCAGTATTTT
TRBD2 | NA | TRBJ2-7 | TRBV28 | CASSLPLSGRGRYEQYF | TGTGCCAGCAGTTTACCACTTAGCGGGAGGGGACGCTACGAGCAGTACTTC
NA | NA | TRBJ2-7 | TRBV5-1 | CASSLGWSRQETYEQYF | TGCGCCAGCAGCTTGGGATGGAGTAGACAGGAGACCTACGAGCAGTACTTC
NA | NA | TRBJ1-4 | TRBV6-5 | CASSILTGKREKLFF | TGTGCCAGCAGTATCCTGACAGGAAAGAGGGAAAAACTGTTTTTT
TRBD2 | NA | TRBJ2-1 | TRBV29-1 | CSVERTSGKMNPRYNEQFF | TGCAGCGTTGAAAGGACTAGCGGGAAAATGAATCCCCGCTACAATGAGCAGTTCTTC
NA | NA | TRBJ2-7 | TRBV4-1 | CASSQVIGTVYEQYF | TGCGCCAGCAGCCAAGTAATAGGGACTGTCTACGAGCAGTACTTC
NA | NA | TRBJ2-7 | TRBV14 | CASSPQGVDEQYF | TGTGCCAGCAGCCCCCAGGGTGTAGACGAGCAGTACTTC
TRBD1 | NA | TRBJ1-5 | TRBV28 | CASSIQGGNQPQHF | TGTGCCAGCAGCATACAGGGGGGCAATCAGCCCCAGCATTTT
NA | NA | TRBJ1-2 | TRBV19 | CASSIAGGAYGYTF | TGTGCCAGTAGTATCGCGGGGGGCGCTTATGGCTACACCTTC
TRBD2 | NA | TRBJ2-1 | TRBV9 | CASSSAGGMDEQFF | TGTGCCAGCAGTTCAGCGGGGGGTATGGATGAGCAGTTCTTC
TRBD2 | NA | TRBJ2-1 | TRBV7-9 | CASSWLAGLDNEQFF | TGTGCCAGCAGCTGGTTAGCGGGACTTGACAATGAGCAGTTCTTC
TRBD1 | NA | TRBJ1-3 | TRBV6-1 | CASSETTGVGNTIYF | TGTGCCAGCAGTGAAACAACAGGGGTCGGAAACACCATATATTTT
NA | NA | TRBJ2-2 | TRBV10-1 | CASSRNTGELFF | TGCGCCAGCAGTCGGAACACCGGGGAGCTGTTTTTT
NA | NA | TRBJ1-2 | TRBV4-2 | CASSQSFSGHGYTF | TGTGCCAGCAGCCAATCTTTTAGCGGGCACGGCTACACCTTC
NA | NA | TRBJ1-3 | TRBV28 | CASSPLGQLSGNTIYF | TGTGCCAGCAGTCCCTTGGGGCAGCTCTCTGGAAACACCATATATTTT
NA | NA | TRBJ2-5 | TRBV5-8 | CASSLEGGSEGETQYF | TGTGCCAGCAGCTTGGAAGGCGGGTCGGAGGGGGAGACCCAGTACTTC
TRBD1 | NA | TRBJ1-3 | TRBV7-9 | CASSRRPRTGGNTIYF | TGTGCCAGCAGCAGACGACCTCGGACAGGGGGAAACACCATATATTTT
NA | NA | TRBJ2-1 | TRBV30 | CAWSFEGNEQFF | TGTGCCTGGAGTTTCGAGGGCAATGAGCAGTTCTTC
NA | NA | TRBJ2-7 | TRBV7-2 | CASSLSVSDSYEQYF | TGTGCCAGCAGCTTAAGCGTCAGCGACTCCTACGAGCAGTACTTC
TRBD1 | NA | TRBJ1-4 | TRBV4-2 | CASSQEQGPTNEKLFF | TGTGCCAGCAGCCAAGAACAGGGGCCAACTAATGAAAAACTGTTTTTT
NA | once | TRBJ1-2 | TRBV27 | CASKEQDNYGYTF | TGTGCCAGCAAGGAACAGGACAACTATGGCTACACCTTC
TRBD1 | NA | TRBJ1-4 | TRBV28 | CASSPTGDHEKLFF | TGTGCCAGCAGTCCGACAGGGGACCATGAAAAACTGTTTTTT
TRBD2 | once | TRBJ2-1 | TRBV6-4 | CASSGSSGGYNEQFF | TGTGCCAGCAGTGGATCTAGCGGGGGGTACAATGAGCAGTTCTTC
NA | once | TRBJ2-1 | TRBV27 | CASSLHGTPSYNEQFF | TGTGCCAGCAGTTTACACGGGACTCCTTCCTACAATGAGCAGTTCTTC
NA | NA | TRBJ2-7 | TRBV28 | CASTSYRDTISYEQYF | TGTGCCAGCACTTCTTACAGGGACACCATTTCCTACGAGCAGTACTTC
TRBD1 | NA | TRBJ1-4 | TRBV6-5 | CASSQTGPNEKLFF | TGTGCCAGCAGCCAGACAGGGCCTAATGAAAAACTGTTTTTT
TRBD2 | NA | TRBJ2-1 | TRBV2 | CASKAGGSSYNEQFF | TGTGCCAGCAAGGCGGGGGGGAGCTCCTACAATGAGCAGTTCTTC
NA | NA | TRBJ2-7 | TRBV11-2 | CASSFTLGARGDRYEQYF | TGTGCCAGCAGCTTCACGTTGGGAGCGCGGGGTGATCGCTACGAGCAGTACTTC
NA | NA | TRBJ2-1 | TRBV6-5 | CASSPGVGNEQFF | TGTGCCAGCAGCCCAGGGGTTGGCAATGAGCAGTTCTTC
NA | NA | TRBJ2-7 | TRBV18 | CASSPQQTYEQYF | TGTGCCAGCTCACCACAGCAGACTTACGAGCAGTACTTC
NA | NA | TRBJ2-1 | TRBV7-9 | CASSFDGIGNEQFF | TGTGCCAGCAGCTTTGACGGGATTGGCAATGAGCAGTTCTTC
TRBD2 | NA | TRBJ2-4 | TRBV2 | CASTQLAGDNKNIQYF | TGTGCCAGCACGCAACTAGCGGGAGACAACAAAAACATTCAGTACTTC
TRBD1 | NA | TRBJ2-2 | TRBV13 | CASSSGQGTNTGELFF | TGTGCCAGCAGCTCAGGACAGGGGACGAACACCGGGGAGCTGTTTTTT
NA | NA | TRBJ1-1 | TRBV2 | CASSSRNRHRGTEAFF | TGTGCCAGCAGTTCTCGAAATAGGCACCGGGGCACTGAAGCTTTCTTT